The T cell receptor beta chain under discussion was sequenced for a study of CD8+CD57+ T cells in acquired aplastic anemia. Across the whole study: Sorted CD4+ and CD8+ cells gave a mean 3.2 ug DNA, range roughly 0.2 to 27.4 ug.

In patients chosen for sequencing, flow cytometry had shown CD8+CD57+ cell expansion. Genomic DNA templated the TCR beta VDJ and CDR3 profiling. Each CDR3 protein is one row after TCRdb ran MiXCR on the reads. The table shows 450,000 to 600,000 distinct CDR3 sequences, with roughly a third occurring only once. The germline V gene encodes CDR1 DFQATT and CDR2 SNEGSKA (reference sequence). The CDR3 extends over 14 amino acids. V lost 3 bases to trimming and J lost 0 bases, with 12 bases between them. The table lists this clonotype with many counts. V gene TRBV20-1 combines with J gene TRBJ2-7; D is possibly TRBD1 (5 bases). Material: sorted CD4+, CD8+, or CD8+CD57+ T cells (not recorded which) from PBMCs. The sequence derives from a human donor with aplastic anemia. CDR3 nucleotide sequence: TGCAGTGCTAGGGACACTGGGATCTCCTACGAGCAGTACTTC. Protein sequence: CSARDTGISYEQYF.